This T cell receptor (beta chain) derives from a study of T cells in Graves' hyperthyroidism and ophthalmopathy. No progression to ophthalmopathy during 18 months of follow-up defined stable disease. Clinical symptoms, serum thyroxine, TRAb, thyroid ultrasound and orbital computed tomography established diagnosis. V lost 6 bases to trimming and J lost 4 bases; unmatched junction nucleotides: 9. The length of the CDR3 is 15 residues. Germline V gives CDR1 LNHDA, CDR2 SQIVND (reference sequence). RNA transcripts provided the source from which TCR beta CDR3 regions were amplified. The primer set for the first-round RT-PCR of the TCR CDR3 was HTBI. TCRdb independently ran MiXCR on the multiplex PCR reads; one entry per CDR3 protein. Among approximately 400,000 distinct CDR3 sequences, 20% to 25% were seen once, and the ten largest hold roughly 70%.

The TCR comes from a man aged 50 or older with Graves' hyperthyroidism. The chain uses TRBV19 and TRBJ1-5; 7 nucleotides line up with TRBD1. The sample comprised blood. The CDR3 protein is CASSTTGWGNQPQHF. The CDR3 nucleotides are TGTGCCAGTAGCACGACAGGGTGGGGTAATCAGCCCCAGCATTTT. The full variable domain, its missing parts supplied by reference TRBV19 and TRBJ1-5, is DGGITQSPKYLFRKEGQNVTLSCEQNLNHDAMYWYRQDPGQGLRLIYYSQIVNDFQKGDIAEGYSVSREKKESFPLTVTSAQKNPTAFYLCASSTTGWGNQPQHFGDGTRLSIL.